The source of this T cell receptor (beta chain) is a study of OX40 agonist ivuxolimab in advanced cancers. Overall study: Of mixed ages from roughly 23 to 80 and averaging approximately 60 years, the group was about 80% male.

Blood draws occurred at baseline, cycle 4 day 1, and cycle 7 day 1. Method: immunoSEQ multiplex PCR; TCRdb's copy keeps in-frame clones and lacks some. Here the sample spans approximately 73,000 clones, 70% to 90% being singletons. The sequence was obtained from an adult with an advanced solid tumor such as melanoma, head and neck, liver or kidney cancer. The starting material was CD4+ or CD8+ T cells sorted from blood, obtained in a trial of the OX40 agonist ivuxolimab.

CDR3 sequence: CASSPGGSRNSPLHF. Written as DNA, the CDR3 is TGTGCCAGCAGTCCCGGAGGGTCGAGGAATTCACCCCTCCACTTT. The chain recombines TRBV28 with TRBJ1-6; unclear D gene. Germline V gene lookup returns CDR1 MDHEN and CDR2 SYDVKM. V lost 5 bases and J lost 7, with 15 bases in between. The CDR3 contains 15 residues.